The 23 T cell receptor beta chains below all came from one sample that was sequenced in a study of T cell clonality in common variable immunodeficiency. This table comes from immunoSEQ multiplex PCR, and its TCRdb copy is limited to in-frame clones, with some not included. The sample contains tens of thousands of clones, none of them singletons. What was sequenced was peripheral blood mononuclear cells. Receptors were obtained from a person aged 18-70 years in good health.

In this sample, this clone turned up many times. Read coverage stops 3 residues before the CDR3 terminus; the germline J gene supplies the remainder. The genes are TRBV19 and TRBJ2-6; maybe TRBD1 (6 bases). Trimming removed 9 bases from V and 0 bases from J, with 15 bases in between. Germline CDR1 LNHDA, CDR2 SQIVND (reference sequence). The CDR3 is 16 residues long. The covered CDR3 bases are TGTGCCAGCAGCTCAACAGGGTCCTCTGGGGCCAACGTC. Translating gives CASSSTGSSGANV. From start to end, the CDR3 is CASSSTGSSGANVLTF.

This clone has at least ten counts. CDR3 sequence reads: CASSTTQGTEAFF. CDR3 DNA, as far as it was read: TGTGCCAGTAGCACGACTCAGGGCACGGAA. This chain links TRBV19 with TRBJ1-1; D possibly corresponds to TRBD1 (5 bases). The sequence runs out 3 residues before the end of the CDR3; the remainder is reconstructed from the germline J gene. Germline V CDR1 and CDR2: LNHDA, SQIVND (reference sequence). This CDR3 region has 13 residues.

With regard to this clone: The read stops 3 residues short of the end of the CDR3; the missing end is completed from the germline J gene. The chain carries TRBV11-1 and TRBJ1-1, with D unclear. The CDR3 totals 15 residues. With 6 bases removed from V and 1 base from J, the gap between germline ends came to 15 bases. The germline gives CDR1 SGHAT, CDR2 FQDESV (reference sequence). The sequenced part of the CDR3 DNA is TGTGCCAGCAGTCCCGTTTTAATCAGGAACACTGAA. Translating it yields CASSPVLIRNTE. The entire CDR3 protein is CASSPVLIRNTEAFF. The variable domain in full, with the rest retrieved from reference TRBV11-1 and TRBJ1-1, is EAEVAQSPRYKITEKSQAVAFWCDPISGHATLYWYRQILGQGPELLVQFQDESVVDDSQLPKDRFSAERLKGVDSTLKIQPAELGDSAMYLCASSPVLIRNTEAFFGQGTRLTVV.

As concerns this clone: Read sequence stops 3 residues before the CDR3 end, and the germline J gene provides the missing end. V is TRBV7-6 and J is TRBJ2-5; D not resolved. The CDR3 is made up of 13 amino acids. The germline CDR1 and CDR2 sequences are SGHVS and FNYEAQ. V was shortened by 5 bases and J by 3 bases, with 10 bases between the two germline ends. The sequenced part of the CDR3 DNA is TGTGCCAGCAGCGAAGTCCGGGAAGAGACC. Protein product: CASSEVREET. The whole CDR3 reads CASSEVREETQYF.

This clone appeared many times. The read stops 3 residues short of the end of the CDR3; the missing end is completed from the germline J gene. The rearrangement uses TRBV5-4 and TRBJ2-5; 8 bases map to TRBD2. This CDR3 is built from 16 residues. Germline assignment: CDR1 SGHNT and CDR2 YYREEE (reference sequence). V gave up 4 bases and J gave up 5 bases; unmatched junction bases: 13. This chain's CDR3 is CASSRNAPGGRETQYF. CDR3 DNA, as far as it was read: TGTGCCAGCAGCAGGAATGCGCCGGGGGGGCGCGAGACC.

In this sample, this clone turned up many times. The read ends 3 residues before the CDR3 terminus; that terminus is restored from the germline J gene. Other DNA sequences in the sample encode the same CDR3. The V gene is TRBV12-3 or TRBV12-4, the J gene TRBJ1-4; TRBD1 matches at 7 bases. The CDR3 spans 13 residues. With V trimmed by 3 bases and J by 8 bases, 3 bases remained unmatched. CDR3 DNA, as far as it was read: TGTGCCAGCAGTTTGTACAGGGGAGAAAAA. This gives the protein CASSLYRGEK. The full CDR3 protein is CASSLYRGEKLFF.

Many counts were recorded for this clone. The read finishes 3 residues shy of the CDR3 end, and the germline J gene is used to complete it. The genes are TRBV20-1 and TRBJ2-1; 11 nucleotides match TRBD2. From germline, CDR1 is DFQATT and CDR2 SNEGSKA (reference sequence). The CDR3 covers 17 residues. V shed 0 bases, J shed 4 bases, and the junction held 8 bases outside the gene matches. The sequenced CDR3 bases are TGCAGTGCTAGAGATATGGCTAGCGGGAGGAGTTACAATGAG. Its translation is CSARDMASGRSYNE. The full CDR3 reads CSARDMASGRSYNEQFF.

This clone was recorded many times. The sequenced fragment ends 3 residues before the CDR3 boundary, so the rest is inferred from the germline J gene. The rearrangement links TRBV6-2 or TRBV6-3 to TRBJ2-3; the D gene is possibly TRBD2 (5 bases). The CDR3 sequence is 15 residues long. CDR1 is MNHEY and CDR2 is SVGEGT in the germline V gene. The V and J ends lost 0 bases and 0 bases respectively, with 7 bases between them. CDR3 sequence reads: CASSYSGLSTDTQYF. CDR3 DNA (partial): TGTGCCAGCAGTTACTCAGGACTGAGCACAGATACG.

This clone has ten or more counts. The missing CDR3 end, 3 residues past where the read stops, is filled in from the germline J gene. This chain uses TRBV20-1 with TRBJ1-5; 7 bases line up with TRBD1. The CDR3 loop spans 14 amino acids. Germline V CDR1 and CDR2: DFQATT, SNEGSKA (reference sequence). V shed 5 bases, J shed 1 base, and the junction held 5 bases outside the gene matches. The sequenced CDR3 bases are TGCAGTGCTCCTAGGGGGCAAAGCAATCAGCCC. Residues: CSAPRGQSNQP. The entire CDR3 protein is CSAPRGQSNQPQHF.

The table lists this clone with many counts. Read sequence stops 3 residues before the CDR3 end, and the germline J gene provides the missing end. The V call is TRBV5-1, the J call TRBJ1-1, with D tentatively TRBD1 (5 bases). The CDR3 extends over 14 amino acids. V lost 0 bases, J lost 4 bases, and 10 bases lay in between. Germline CDR1 SGHRS, CDR2 YFSETQ. CDR3 DNA (partial): TGCGCCAGCAGCTTGGGGGTAAGGGGCACTGAA. Protein sequence: CASSLGVRGTE. The entire CDR3 is CASSLGVRGTEAFF. Full variable domain (outside the CDR3, taken from reference TRBV5-1 and TRBJ1-1): KAGVTQTPRYLIKTRGQQVTLSCSPISGHRSVSWYQQTPGQGLQFLFEYFSETQRNKGNFPGRFSGRQFSNSRSEMNVSTLELGDSALYLCASSLGVRGTEAFFGQGTRLTVV.

This clone was observed many times. The read ends 3 residues before the CDR3 terminus; that terminus is restored from the germline J gene. The chain couples TRBV20-1 to TRBJ2-7, with 9 nucleotides matching TRBD2. CDR1 is DFQATT and CDR2 is SNEGSKA in the germline V gene (reference sequence). The CDR3 contains 14 residues. V dropped 0 bases and J dropped 5; count of bases not matched to a gene: 5. CDR3 amino acids: CSARERGGGDEQYF. The part of the CDR3 DNA that was read is TGCAGTGCTAGAGAGCGCGGGGGGGGCGACGAG.

Many counts were recorded for this clone. The read terminates 3 residues before the CDR3 end, so the remaining end is supplied by the germline J gene. The chain has TRBV28 and TRBJ2-5, with 7 bases that match TRBD1. CDR1 MDHEN and CDR2 SYDVKM come from the germline V gene. CDR3 length: 19 amino acids. The junction had 18 bases not matched to a gene; V was cut back by 5 bases and J by 0 bases. Partial CDR3 DNA: TGTGCCAGCAGTCCCCCCCCGGACAGGACCTTTGGGTACCAAGAGACC. It specifies CASSPPPDRTFGYQET. The full-length CDR3 reads as CASSPPPDRTFGYQETQYF.

Remarks on this clone: The sequenced fragment ends 3 residues before the CDR3 boundary, so the rest is inferred from the germline J gene. The chain has TRBV19 and TRBJ1-3; D uncertain. CDR3 length: 13 residues. V lost 4 bases and J lost 2, with 6 bases in between. The germline V gene has CDR1 LNHDA and CDR2 SQIVND (reference sequence). Partial CDR3 DNA: TGTGCCAGTAGTAAGCATGCTGGAAACACC. Translation gives CASSKHAGNT. The entire CDR3 reads CASSKHAGNTIYF.

This clone was seen many times. The read finishes 3 residues shy of the CDR3 end, and the germline J gene is used to complete it. The V and J genes are TRBV7-3 and TRBJ1-1, with D perhaps matching TRBD1 (5 bases). CDR1 is SGHTA, CDR2 FQGTGA, per germline. Deletions cut 1 base from V and 2 bases from J, with 14 bases between. This CDR3 contains 16 residues. The sequenced part of the CDR3 DNA is TGTGCCAGCAGCTTAAACCCAGGGCCGCAAAACACTGAA. It specifies CASSLNPGPQNTE. The full CDR3 is CASSLNPGPQNTEAFF. Full variable domain (rest looked up from reference TRBV7-3 and TRBJ1-1): GAGVSQTPSNKVTEKGKYVELRCDPISGHTALYWYRQSLGQGPEFLIYFQGTGAADDSGLPNDRFFAVRPEGSVSTLKIQRTERGDSAVYLCASSLNPGPQNTEAFFGQGTRLTVV.

This clone was found many times. With the read ending 3 residues before the CDR3 end, the germline J gene is used to fill in that end. V is TRBV19 and J is TRBJ1-4; weak D call: TRBD1 (6 bases). Trimming left V 5 bases short and J 7 bases short, with 14 bases between. The CDR3 has 14 residues. Germline CDR1 reads LNHDA; CDR2 reads SQIVND (reference sequence). The CDR3 is CASSLQGMTEKLFF. CDR3 DNA, as far as it was read: TGTGCCAGTAGTTTACAGGGTATGACTGAAAAA.

This clone was seen many times. The read stops 3 residues short of the end of the CDR3; the missing end is completed from the germline J gene. The genes are TRBV23-1 and TRBJ1-2; a weak D match, TRBD1 (5 bases). TRBV23-1 is recorded as an ORF, its role being uncertain. The CDR3 contains 15 residues. V lost 0 bases, J lost 7 bases, and 15 bases lay in between. The sequenced part of the CDR3 DNA is TGCGCCAGCAGTCAATCGTCCCAGACAGTATCTGGC. This sequence encodes CASSQSSQTVSG. The CDR3 as a whole reads CASSQSSQTVSGYTF.

In this sample, this clone turned up many times. The read ends 3 residues early relative to the CDR3; the germline J gene fills the gap. The V and J genes are TRBV5-1 and TRBJ1-6, with D perhaps TRBD1 (6 bases). Germline CDR1 SGHRS, CDR2 YFSETQ. V was cut by 0 bases and J by 0 bases, with 10 bases left in between. This CDR3 is 17 amino acids long. Partial CDR3 DNA: TGCGCCAGCAGCTTGGGGACAGATTCCTCCTATAATTCACCC. The encoded protein is CASSLGTDSSYNSP. The whole CDR3 protein is CASSLGTDSSYNSPLHF.

This clone was seen at least ten times. The CDR3 loop reads CASSPGDWAYGYTF. The CDR3 DNA, read in part, is TGTGCCAGCAGCCCAGGGGATTGGGCCTATGGC. The V call is TRBV7-9, the J call TRBJ1-2, with D maybe TRBD1 (6 bases). Read coverage stops 3 residues before the CDR3 terminus; the germline J gene supplies the remainder. Germline V gene data show CDR1 as SEHNR and CDR2 as FQNEAQ (reference sequence). V lost 5 bases and J 4 bases, leaving 14 bases between the germline ends. The length of the CDR3 is 14 residues.

Ten or more counts support this clone. With the read ending 3 residues before the CDR3 end, the germline J gene is used to fill in that end. The V call is TRBV7-3, the J call TRBJ2-4; 10 bases align to TRBD1. The CDR3 length is 16 residues. Germline CDR1 SGHTA, CDR2 FQGTGA. V trimming: 6 bases; J trimming: 6 bases; junction bases outside the gene matches: 11. CDR3 in amino acids: CASSLGNRDRGNIQYF. The CDR3 DNA, read in part, is TGTGCCAGCAGTTTGGGTAACCGGGACAGGGGAAACATT.

This clone was picked up a small number of times. The read ends 3 residues before the CDR3 terminus; that terminus is restored from the germline J gene. This chain uses TRBV18 with TRBJ2-2, with D perhaps matching TRBD1 (5 bases). Trimming stripped 6 bases from V and 3 bases from J, with 14 bases between. The CDR3 has 15 amino acids. The germline V gene encodes CDR1 KGHSH and CDR2 LQKENI. The sequenced CDR3 bases are TGTGCCAGCTCCTTCCGGCAGGGCGACACCGGGGAG. Translating gives CASSFRQGDTGE. Given in full, the CDR3 is CASSFRQGDTGELFF.

This clone was detected ten times or more. The read ends 3 residues shy of where the CDR3 ends; the end is completed using the germline J gene. V gene TRBV29-1 combines with J gene TRBJ1-1; a weak D match, TRBD1 (5 bases). The CDR3 runs 13 residues. Germline V gene lookup returns CDR1 SQVTM and CDR2 ANQGSEA. Between the trimmed V and J ends, which lost 2 bases and 2 bases, there was a span of 9 bases. The CDR3: CSVERGINTEAFF. The CDR3 DNA, read in part, is TGCAGCGTTGAAAGGGGAATAAACACTGAA. The complete variable domain, with remaining parts taken from reference TRBV29-1 and TRBJ1-1, reads SAVISQKPSRDICQRGTSLTIQCQVDSQVTMMFWYRQQPGQSLTLIATANQGSEATYESGFVIDKFPISRPNLTFSTLTVSNMSPEDSSIYLCSVERGINTEAFFGQGTRLTVV.

This clone came up many times. The read ends 3 residues shy of where the CDR3 ends; the end is completed using the germline J gene. This sequence joins TRBV10-1 and TRBJ2-1; 8 nucleotides agree with TRBD2. Germline V CDR1 and CDR2: WNHNN, SYGVQD (reference sequence). This CDR3 contains 16 residues. The J segment lost 0 bases and the V segment lost 7 bases, leaving 8 bases of the junction unmatched. The CDR3 bases that were read are TGCGCCAGCAACCCAAGCGGGAGAAACTCCTACAATGAG. Translation gives CASNPSGRNSYNE. In full, the CDR3 reads CASNPSGRNSYNEQFF.

This clone has a count of ten or more. The read finishes 3 residues shy of the CDR3 end, and the germline J gene is used to complete it. The chain is built from TRBV7-2 and TRBJ1-1; no firm D call. CDR1 and CDR2 from the germline V gene are SGHTA and FQGNSA. This CDR3 contains 13 residues. The V end was cut by 5 bases, the J end by 7 bases, with 14 bases between. CDR3 in amino acids: CASSLEGTDEAFF. Incomplete CDR3 DNA: TGTGCCAGCAGCCTAGAGGGTACGGATGAA.